Listed below are T cell receptor beta chains from one sample, sequenced in a study of T cell responses to AZD1222 COVID-19 vaccine. Some clones are missing from TCRdb's copy, which holds only in-frame ones; the method was immunoSEQ multiplex PCR. The sample records more than 110,000 clones, just over 90% being singletons. The specimen was peripheral blood, collected on day 0 of AZD1222 vaccination. All receptors derive from an adult in good health. Each CDR3 is given with its conserved first and last residue. The D gene is left open where the match is weak.

j_call	d_call	v_call	cdr3_nt	cdr3_aa
TRBJ1-1	-	TRBV6-5	TGTGCCAGCAATTACGATAACAGGGCGAACACTGAAGCTTTCTTT	CASNYDNRANTEAFF
TRBJ1-1	TRBD1	TRBV6-5	TGTGCCAGCAGTAGCCGGGACAGGGGGCGGGTGGAAGCTTTCTTT	CASSSRDRGRVEAFF
TRBJ1-2	-	TRBV30	TGTGCCTGGAGTTCAGGGGCTTACTATGGCTACACCTTC	CAWSSGAYYGYTF
TRBJ2-4	-	TRBV18	TGTGCCAGCTCACTCATGGAAGACATTCAGTACTTC	CASSLMEDIQYF
TRBJ1-1	TRBD1	TRBV7-8	TGTGCCAGCAGCCCACCGGGACAGGGTGGGTGGGCTTTCTTT	CASSPPGQGGWAFF
TRBJ2-1	TRBD2	TRBV2	TGTGCCAGCAGTGGTAGCGGGAGCGGCAATGAGCAGTTCTTC	CASSGSGSGNEQFF
TRBJ2-4	-	TRBV7-2	TGTGCCAGCAGCTTACATTCTGGGGACAAAAACATTCAGTACTTC	CASSLHSGDKNIQYF
TRBJ1-5	-	TRBV6-6	TGTGCCAGCAGGGTGGGAAATCAGCCCCAGCATTTT	CASRVGNQPQHF
TRBJ2-5	TRBD1	TRBV19	TGTGCCAGTAGTATAATGGGACAGGGGGCTCAAGAGACCCAGTACTTC	CASSIMGQGAQETQYF
TRBJ1-2	-	TRBV25-1	TGTGCCAGCAGTGAGGGGGCCTCTAACTATGGCTACACCTTC	CASSEGASNYGYTF
TRBJ1-2	TRBD1	TRBV7-2	TGTGCCAGCAGCGGGACAGGCGCGAACTATGGCTACACCTTC	CASSGTGANYGYTF
TRBJ1-2	-	TRBV19	TGTGCCAGTAGTATGGTGGGGCAGGGATTCATATATGGCTACACCTTC	CASSMVGQGFIYGYTF
TRBJ2-1	TRBD1	TRBV18	TGTGCCAGCTCACCACGGGACAGGGTATCGAATGAGCAGTTCTTC	CASSPRDRVSNEQFF